One sample yielded the 7 T cell receptor beta chains listed below, sequenced in a study of response to subunit inactivated influenza vaccine. In TCRdb, the RT-PCR reads were re-called with MiXCR into one record per CDR3 protein. The table has approximately 730,000 distinct CDR3 sequences, roughly 13% seen once; the top ten hold 5.5% to 7%. This sample comprised PBMCs from blood, obtained around two weeks before vaccination. The receptors derive from a man aged 50 to 59 who received an inactivated influenza vaccine.

This clonotype came up a few times. V is TRBV7-2 and J is TRBJ2-3; 14 nucleotides match TRBD2. Unmatched junction bases numbered 3, after V lost 3 bases and J lost 1 base. CDR3 length: 17 amino acids. Germline assignment: CDR1 SGHTA and CDR2 FQGNSA. This chain's CDR3 is CASSLATSGRGTDTQYF. In nucleotides, the CDR3 is TGTGCCAGCAGCTTGGCGACTAGCGGGAGGGGCACAGATACGCAGTATTTT.

This chain joins TRBV23-1 and TRBJ2-5; 12 bases map to TRBD1. TRBV23-1 qualifies as an ORF whose function is uncertain. Trimming removed 4 bases from V and 5 bases from J; junction bases left unmatched: 14. The CDR3 runs to 18 residues. This CDR3 reads CASSLPPGDRGHQETQYF. The CDR3, as DNA: TGCGCCAGCAGTCTACCTCCCGGGGACAGGGGGCATCAGGAGACCCAGTACTTC.

This clonotype came up a few times. The chain is built from TRBV10-3 and TRBJ2-5, with D perhaps being TRBD1 or TRBD2 (6 bases each). Per the germline V gene, CDR1 is ENHRY and CDR2 is SYGVKD. Trimming stripped 7 bases from V and 5 bases from J, with 17 bases between. The CDR3 runs 14 residues. In nucleotides, the CDR3 is TGTGCCATCAAAAAGACGGGGGCGCGGGAGACCCAGTACTTC. As protein: CAIKKTGARETQYF.

The V call is TRBV15, the J call TRBJ2-7, with no clear D. V was clipped by 3 bases and J by 5 bases, with 11 bases between them. CDR1 and CDR2 (germline): LNHNV, YYDKDF (reference sequence). CDR3 length: 13 residues. CDR3 sequence: CATSSNLPNEQYF. The CDR3 coding sequence is TGTGCCACCAGCAGTAATCTGCCTAACGAGCAGTACTTC. The full variable domain, rest sourced from reference TRBV15 and TRBJ2-7, is DAMVIQNPRYQVTQFGKPVTLSCSQTLNHNVMYWYQQKSSQAPKLLFHYYDKDFNNEADTPDNFQSRRPNTSFCFLDIRSPGLGDTAMYLCATSSNLPNEQYFGPGTRLTVT.

This clonotype was observed a few times. The chain couples TRBV5-1 to TRBJ2-5, with D perhaps being TRBD1 or TRBD2 (6 bases each). The CDR3 length is 15 residues. The V gene's germline CDR1 is SGHRS and CDR2 YFSETQ. Trimming took off 0 bases at V and 1 base at J, with 10 bases between the two ends. The CDR3 loop reads CASSLEWGAQETQYF. The CDR3 coding sequence is TGCGCCAGCAGCTTGGAGTGGGGGGCCCAAGAGACCCAGTACTTC.

The chain's CDR3 is CASSPPATYTGELFF. CDR3 DNA sequence: TGTGCCAGCTCACCACCGGCGACTTACACCGGGGAGCTGTTTTTT. The gene calls are TRBV18 and TRBJ2-2; D gene uncertain. The CDR3 covers 15 residues. V lost 0 bases, J lost 3 bases, and 8 bases lay in between. CDR1 and CDR2 (germline): KGHSH, LQKENI.

This clonotype appeared a few times. The gene calls are TRBV11-2 and TRBJ1-4, with D possibly TRBD1 on 6 matching bases. The CDR3 is made up of 15 amino acids. CDR1 is SGHAT, CDR2 FQNNGV, per germline. Trimming removed 8 bases at V and 3 bases at J, with 16 bases between. CDR3 DNA sequence: TGTGCCAGCTCCTTTCAGGGGCAATCTAATGAAAAACTGTTTTTT. This codes for CASSFQGQSNEKLFF.